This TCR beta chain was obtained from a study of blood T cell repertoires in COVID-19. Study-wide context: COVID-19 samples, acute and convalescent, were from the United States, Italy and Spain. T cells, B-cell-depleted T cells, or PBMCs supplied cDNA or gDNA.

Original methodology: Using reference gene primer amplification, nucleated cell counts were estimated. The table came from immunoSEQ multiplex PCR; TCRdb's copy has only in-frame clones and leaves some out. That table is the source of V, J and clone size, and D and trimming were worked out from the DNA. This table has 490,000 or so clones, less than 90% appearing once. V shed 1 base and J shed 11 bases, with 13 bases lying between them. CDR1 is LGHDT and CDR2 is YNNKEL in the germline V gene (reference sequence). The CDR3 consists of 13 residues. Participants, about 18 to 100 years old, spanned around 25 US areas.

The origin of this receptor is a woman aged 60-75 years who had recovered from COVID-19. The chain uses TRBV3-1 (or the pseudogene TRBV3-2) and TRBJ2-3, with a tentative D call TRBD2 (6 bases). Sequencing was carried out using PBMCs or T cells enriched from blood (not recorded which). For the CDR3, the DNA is TGTGCCAGCAGCCAAGGTGGTAGCGGAAGGCAGTATTTT. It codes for CASSQGGSGRQYF.